This is a list of T cell receptor beta chains from one sample in a study of cytomegalovirus exposure and HLA in healthy donors. The repertoire was sequenced with immunoSEQ multiplex PCR; TCRdb's copy has only in-frame clones and lacks some. This table holds around 170,000 clones, 79% found once. The source material was PBMCs. Receptor source: a woman aged 40 to 50 in good health and CMV-seronegative. The CDR3 runs from the conserved cysteine through the conserved F or W. Fields, in order: CDR3 DNA, CDR3 protein, D gene, V gene, clone size, J gene. The D gene is left open where the match is weak. The size entry is marked missing in some rows and otherwise reads once, few, many or a size class.

TGCGCCAGCAGCCAAGAAGGGACGGGGGCTAACTATGGCTACACCTTC CASSQEGTGANYGYTF NA TRBV4-1 few TRBJ1-2
TGTGCCAGCAGCTCTTACTCGAGGCAGTCCTACGAGCAGTACTTC CASSSYSRQSYEQYF NA TRBV5-6 NA TRBJ2-7
TGTGCCAGCAGCCTAGGACAGGGAAAGAGGGCCGATACGCAGTATTTT CASSLGQGKRADTQYF TRBD1 TRBV5-6 NA TRBJ2-3
TGTGCCAGCAGTTCAGACTATTCCGAGCAGTACTTC CASSSDYSEQYF NA TRBV6-5 NA TRBJ2-7
TGCGCCAGCATCCCCGGGACAGGGGGCGAGCAGTACTTC CASIPGTGGEQYF TRBD1 TRBV5-1 NA TRBJ2-7
TGTGCCAGCAGCGTAGACGCTAGCATTCAAGATGAGCAGTTCTTC CASSVDASIQDEQFF NA TRBV9 NA TRBJ2-1
TGTGCCAGCAGTTACATGGGGGCTAGCAATCAGCCCCAGCATTTT CASSYMGASNQPQHF NA TRBV6-6 NA TRBJ1-5
TGTGCCAGTGCCTTCGGGAGGAGCAATCAGCCCCAGCATTTT CASAFGRSNQPQHF NA TRBV19 NA TRBJ1-5
TGTGCCAGCAGCCAAGATGCCCTGCGGCAGTACTTC CASSQDALRQYF NA TRBV14 NA TRBJ2-7
TGTGCCAGCAGCTCCGCTAGCGGGAGGGCCCTGTACGAGCAGTACTTC CASSSASGRALYEQYF TRBD2 TRBV5-4 NA TRBJ2-7
TGTGCCAGCAGCCAATCTCCCCCAGACAGGCACTACTACTTC CASSQSPPDRHYYF NA TRBV16 once TRBJ2-7
TGTGCCAGCTGGGCGGGCACTGAAGCTTTCTTT CASWAGTEAFF NA TRBV6-6 NA TRBJ1-1
TGTGCCAGCTCACCAGGCAGCGGGGGGGGACTTCAGCCCCAGCATTTT CASSPGSGGGLQPQHF NA TRBV18 NA TRBJ1-5
TGCGCCAGCAGCCAAGTTCAGGGCCAGCCCCAGCATTTT CASSQVQGQPQHF NA TRBV4-1 NA TRBJ1-5
TGTGCCAGCAGCCAAAAGGTGGAGCGGGGGGTCCAAGAGACCCAGTACTTC CASSQKVERGVQETQYF TRBD2 TRBV5-6 few TRBJ2-5
TGCGCCAGCAACCGGGACAGGGTCGTTGACGAGCAGTACTTC CASNRDRVVDEQYF TRBD1 TRBV5-1 once TRBJ2-7
TGCGCCAGCAGCCAACGACCTAGCGGGGTCTCCTACAATGAGCAGTTCTTC CASSQRPSGVSYNEQFF TRBD2 TRBV4-3 NA TRBJ2-1
TGTGCCAGCAGCGTAGATGCGGGTGGCGAGCAGTACTTC CASSVDAGGEQYF NA TRBV9 once TRBJ2-7
TGTGCCAGCAGTGACAGCCGGGGGTGGGCCGACGAGCAGTACTTC CASSDSRGWADEQYF NA TRBV25-1 NA TRBJ2-7
TGTGCCAGCAGTTTTGGACTAGCCAATGAGCAGTTCTTC CASSFGLANEQFF TRBD2 TRBV6-6 once TRBJ2-1
TGTGCCAGCAGCCCCGAACAGGGAATCGGTGGCTACACCTTC CASSPEQGIGGYTF NA TRBV16 NA TRBJ1-2
TGTGCCAGCAGTAACCGGAATCAGCCCCAGCATTTT CASSNRNQPQHF NA TRBV28 NA TRBJ1-5
TGTGCCAGCAGCCCTACAGGGGGCCACCTTTTCCGGGATTCACCCCTCCACTTT CASSPTGGHLFRDSPLHF TRBD1 TRBV7-9 NA TRBJ1-6
TGTGCCAGCAGCGTCGACAGGGCAGAAAAACTGTTTTTT CASSVDRAEKLFF TRBD1 TRBV7-2 NA TRBJ1-4
TGTGCCAGCGGGACAGGGGTTTATGGGGCCAACGTCCTGACTTTC CASGTGVYGANVLTF TRBD1 TRBV2 NA TRBJ2-6
TGCGCCAGCAGTTTAGACAGGCGAGAGCAGTACTTC CASSLDRREQYF NA TRBV10-1 NA TRBJ2-7
TGCGCCAGCACCCCGGCGGGGGGGCGGAACTACAATGAGCAGTTCTTC CASTPAGGRNYNEQFF TRBD2 TRBV5-1 NA TRBJ2-1
TGTGCCAGCAGCTCGATCCAGGGTCAGCCCCAGCATTTT CASSSIQGQPQHF NA TRBV7-6 NA TRBJ1-5
TGTGCCAGCAGCGTCAGTACAGGGCCCAATGAGCAGTTCTTC CASSVSTGPNEQFF NA TRBV9 NA TRBJ2-1
TGTGCCAGCAGCTTAGTGGGGGGGCCTGGAGATGAGCAGTTCTTC CASSLVGGPGDEQFF NA TRBV7-2 NA TRBJ2-1
TGTGCCAGCAATTCTAGCTGGGAAGCTGAGCAGTTCTTC CASNSSWEAEQFF NA TRBV7-9 NA TRBJ2-1
TGTGCCATCCGCCCGGGAGAGACTGAAGCTTTCTTT CAIRPGETEAFF NA TRBV10-3 NA TRBJ1-1
TGTGCCAGCAGTTACTCTGGATCGGGAGGACTTCAGTTCTTC CASSYSGSGGLQFF TRBD2 TRBV6-5 NA TRBJ2-1
TGCGCCAGCAGCGAGGGGACAGACACCGGGGAGCTGTTTTTT CASSEGTDTGELFF TRBD1 TRBV5-1 once TRBJ2-2
TGTGCCAGCAGACCTAGTGTCAGGGCCTACACCGGGGAGCTGTTTTTT CASRPSVRAYTGELFF NA TRBV28 NA TRBJ2-2
TGTGCCAGTAGTATGGGGACAGGGCTCATCACTGAAGCTTTCTTT CASSMGTGLITEAFF TRBD1 TRBV19 few TRBJ1-1
TGTGCCAGTAGTATCAGGGGGAGTAGCGCTTTCTTT CASSIRGSSAFF TRBD1 TRBV19 NA TRBJ1-1
TGTGCCAGCACCAAGGAGACTGGGGCCAACGTCCTGACTTTC CASTKETGANVLTF NA TRBV6-6 NA TRBJ2-6
TGTGCCAGCAGTCCGGGACACACCACTGAAGCTTTCTTT CASSPGHTTEAFF NA TRBV6-5 NA TRBJ1-1
TGTGCCAGCAGCCTCCCATCGGACAGGGGTACCAATCAGCCCCAGCATTTT CASSLPSDRGTNQPQHF NA TRBV21-1 NA TRBJ1-5
TGTGCCAGCAGCTTGAGCCCCGGGACTTTAGGCTACACCTTC CASSLSPGTLGYTF NA TRBV7-2 NA TRBJ1-2
TGTGCCAGCAGCGTAGCAGGGAACTATGGCTACACCTTC CASSVAGNYGYTF NA TRBV9 NA TRBJ1-2
TGCGCCAGCAGCCAAAGGGAGGGCGAAGTCTACGAGCAGTACTTC CASSQREGEVYEQYF TRBD2 TRBV4-3 NA TRBJ2-7
TGTGCCAGCAGCCAGACAGGGCGTGGAGGCTACACCTTC CASSQTGRGGYTF TRBD1 TRBV2 NA TRBJ1-2
TGTGCCAGCAGCCCTAGGCCCTACGAGCAGTACTTC CASSPRPYEQYF NA TRBV7-9 once TRBJ2-7